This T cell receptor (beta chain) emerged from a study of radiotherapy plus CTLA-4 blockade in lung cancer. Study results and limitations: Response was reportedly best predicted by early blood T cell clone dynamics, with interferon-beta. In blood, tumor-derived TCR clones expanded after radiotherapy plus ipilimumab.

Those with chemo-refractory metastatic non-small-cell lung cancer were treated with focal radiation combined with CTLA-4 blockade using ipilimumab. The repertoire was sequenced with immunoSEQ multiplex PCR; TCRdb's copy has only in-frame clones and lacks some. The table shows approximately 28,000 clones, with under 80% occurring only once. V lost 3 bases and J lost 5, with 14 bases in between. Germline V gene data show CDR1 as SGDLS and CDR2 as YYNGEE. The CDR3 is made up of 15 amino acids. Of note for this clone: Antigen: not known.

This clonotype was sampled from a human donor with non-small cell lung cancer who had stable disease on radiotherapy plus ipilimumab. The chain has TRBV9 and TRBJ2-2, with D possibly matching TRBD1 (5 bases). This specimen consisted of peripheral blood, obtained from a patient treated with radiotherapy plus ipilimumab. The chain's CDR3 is CASSAQLGATGELFF. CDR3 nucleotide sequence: TGTGCCAGCAGCGCCCAATTAGGGGCTACCGGGGAGCTGTTTTTT.